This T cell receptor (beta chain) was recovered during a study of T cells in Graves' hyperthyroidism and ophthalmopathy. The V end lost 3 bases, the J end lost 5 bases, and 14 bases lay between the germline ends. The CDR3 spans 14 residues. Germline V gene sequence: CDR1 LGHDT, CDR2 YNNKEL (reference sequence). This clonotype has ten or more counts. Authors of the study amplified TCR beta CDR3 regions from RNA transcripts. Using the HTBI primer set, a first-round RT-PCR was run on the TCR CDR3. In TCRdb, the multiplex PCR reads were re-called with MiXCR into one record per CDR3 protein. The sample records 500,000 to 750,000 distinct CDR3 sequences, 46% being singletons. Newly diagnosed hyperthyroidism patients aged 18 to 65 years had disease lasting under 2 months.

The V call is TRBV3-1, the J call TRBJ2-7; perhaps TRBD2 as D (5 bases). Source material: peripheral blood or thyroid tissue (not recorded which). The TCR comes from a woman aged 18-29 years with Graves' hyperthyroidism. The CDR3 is CASSQAVGENEQYF. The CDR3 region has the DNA TGTGCCAGCAGCCAGGCCGTGGGAGAAAACGAGCAGTACTTC.